The 32 T cell receptor beta chains presented below share a single source sample, sequenced in a study of human thymus T cells. Thymus tissue for the work was resected from patients undergoing corrective heart surgery. Sequenced by immunoSEQ multiplex PCR; TCRdb stores in-frame clones only, minus some. Here the sample spans roughly 120,000 clones, more than 90% being singletons. Sequenced: thymus tissue. The source of these receptors is a boy in the first two years of life with a congenital heart defect but otherwise immunologically healthy.

This rearrangement joins TRBV14 to TRBJ1-1; D gene ambiguous. Looked up from germline, CDR1 is SGHDN and CDR2 is FVKESK. The CDR3 is 18 amino acids. The V end lost 4 bases, the J end lost 6 bases, and 27 bases lay between the germline ends. DNA for the CDR3: TGTGCCAGCAGCCCGATAACAAACAATAAAAGGGAATTCGCTGAAGCTTTCTTT. Protein: CASSPITNNKREFAEAFF.

The chain recombines TRBV5-6 with TRBJ1-2, with 7 bases identical to TRBD1. With 4 bases clipped from V and 5 bases from J, the junction kept 5 bases outside the gene matches. The CDR3 runs 13 residues. Looked up from germline, CDR1 is SGHDT and CDR2 is YYEEEE. CDR3 in DNA: TGTGCCAGCAGCCAAAAGGGGGCGTATGGCTACACCTTC. It specifies CASSQKGAYGYTF.

This sequence joins TRBV10-3 and TRBJ2-1; 10 nucleotides align to TRBD2. This CDR3 region has 18 residues. Germline V gene sequence: CDR1 ENHRY, CDR2 SYGVKD. V lost 5 bases, J lost 5 bases, and 15 bases stayed unmatched. The CDR3 DNA is TGTGCCATCAGTTTTCTCGAGAGCGGACTAGCGGTGAACAATGAGCAGTTCTTC. As protein: CAISFLESGLAVNNEQFF.

This clone came up once. One end of the junction fails to match germline, which may point to a read error. The rearrangement links TRBV7-9 to TRBJ2-7; D ambiguous. The CDR3 is 12 amino acids. Germline V gene sequence: CDR1 SEHNR, CDR2 FQNEAQ (reference sequence). The CDR3 DNA reads TGTGCCAGCAGCTTACCCTCCTGCGAGCAGTACTTC. Protein: CASSLPSCEQYF.

This clone came up a few times. The chain has TRBV30 and TRBJ1-1, with TRBD1 matching 9 bases. Germline lookup yields CDR1 GTSNPN and CDR2 SVGIG (reference sequence). V trimming: 3 bases; J trimming: 4 bases; junction bases outside the gene matches: 3. This CDR3 spans 13 amino acids. The CDR3 protein is CAWRSTGGTEAFF. The DNA of the CDR3 is TGTGCCTGGAGATCGACAGGGGGCACTGAAGCTTTCTTT.

The chain has TRBV19 and TRBJ1-6, with 9 bases lining up with TRBD1. The CDR3 contains 14 residues. Looked up from germline, CDR1 is LNHDA and CDR2 is SQIVND (reference sequence). The V and J ends lost 3 bases and 9 bases, in that order; junction bases with no gene match: 3. CDR3 residues: CASSMGTGTSPLHF. CDR3 nucleotides: TGTGCCAGTAGTATGGGGACAGGGACTTCACCCCTCCACTTT.

With respect to this clone: The DNA is omitted, as the CDR3 cannot be located on it reliably, and the CDR3 follows TCRdb's listing. The V and J genes are TRBV21-1 and TRBJ2-2; the D call of TRBD1 is as the table states it, not checked on the DNA. TRBV21-1 is assigned pseudogene status. Ends included, the CDR3 has 16 residues. CDR3 amino acids: CASSKVGQGNTGELFF.

J is TRBJ1-2 and V is TRBV6-4; D is uncertain. V lost 5 bases to trimming and J lost 0 bases, with 7 bases between them. This CDR3 contains 13 residues. Germline lookup yields CDR1 MRHNA and CDR2 SNTAGT. CDR3 DNA: TGTGCCAGCAGTTCCGGGACTAACTATGGCTACACCTTC. Amino acids: CASSSGTNYGYTF.

The chain employs TRBV30 and TRBJ2-7; D possibly matches TRBD1 or TRBD2 (6 bases each). Deletions cut 4 bases from V and 2 bases from J, with 21 bases between. Germline-derived CDR1 and CDR2 are GTSNPN and SVGIG (reference sequence). The CDR3 covers 16 residues. The CDR3 sequence: CAWITNGGRFAYEQYF. CDR3 DNA sequence: TGTGCCTGGATCACCAACGGGGGCAGATTCGCCTACGAGCAGTACTTC.

The chain links TRBV4-1 to TRBJ2-7; the D gene is possibly TRBD1 (6 bases). Trimming took off 1 base at V and 5 bases at J, with 15 bases between the two ends. Germline V gives CDR1 MGHRA, CDR2 YSYEKL. This CDR3 has 15 residues. The CDR3 loop reads CASSQASDRSHEQYF. In nucleotides, the CDR3 is TGCGCCAGCAGCCAAGCTTCCGACAGGTCCCACGAGCAGTACTTC.

This chain uses TRBV4-3 with TRBJ1-3, with D unclear. Trimming pared 1 base from V and 0 bases from J, leaving 13 bases between. Per germline, CDR1 LGHNA and CDR2 YSLEER. This CDR3 is 17 amino acids long. CDR3 DNA: TGCGCCAGCAGCCAAGGATTATACGGGTCCTCTGGAAACACCATATATTTT. It yields the protein CASSQGLYGSSGNTIYF.

J is TRBJ2-2 and V is TRBV27; D is unclear. Per germline, CDR1 MNHEY and CDR2 SMNVEV (reference sequence). This CDR3 region has 13 residues. Trimming cost V 3 bases and J 5 bases, with 7 bases left between them. CDR3: CASSFKGTGELFF. DNA for the CDR3: TGTGCCAGCAGTTTCAAGGGAACCGGGGAGCTGTTTTTT.

This clone came up once. The rearrangement links TRBV10-3 to TRBJ2-2, with D perhaps matching TRBD2 (6 bases). This CDR3 is 16 amino acids long. CDR1 and CDR2 (germline): ENHRY, SYGVKD. V was pared by 2 bases and J by 5 bases, with 15 bases between. The CDR3 is CAISEGAGPPTGELFF. The CDR3 region has the DNA TGTGCCATCAGTGAGGGGGCGGGACCTCCAACCGGGGAGCTGTTTTTT.

This rearrangement joins TRBV19 to TRBJ1-2; weak D call: TRBD1 (5 bases). This CDR3 is 16 amino acids long. V was clipped by 7 bases and J by 0 bases, with 18 bases between them. The germline V gene has CDR1 LNHDA and CDR2 SQIVND (reference sequence). The CDR3 region is CASTYHSAGPNYGYTF. The DNA for the CDR3 is TGTGCCAGTACCTATCACTCAGCAGGGCCTAACTATGGCTACACCTTC.

The J gene is TRBJ2-1, the V gene TRBV12-5; D unclear. Per germline, CDR1 LGHNT and CDR2 FRNRAP. The length of the CDR3 is 13 residues. Trimming took 7 bases from V and 7 from J, leaving 14 bases between them. The CDR3 sequence is CASVPETWNEQFF. CDR3 DNA: TGTGCTAGTGTTCCCGAGACTTGGAATGAGCAGTTCTTC. Combining the CDR3 with reference TRBV12-5 and TRBJ2-1 gives the whole variable domain DARVTQTPRHKVTEMGQEVTMRCQPILGHNTVFWYRQTMMQGLELLAYFRNRAPLDDSGMPKDRFSAEMPDATLATLKIQPSEPRDSAVYFCASVPETWNEQFFGPGTRLTVL.

The chain couples TRBV4-3 to TRBJ2-3, with 13 nucleotides matching TRBD2. After removal of 4 bases from V and 4 bases from J, the junction contained 5 bases not matched to a gene. This CDR3 spans 16 amino acids. Germline CDR1 reads LGHNA; CDR2 reads YSLEER. CDR3 sequence: CASSRTLAGGPDTQYF. CDR3 in DNA: TGCGCCAGCAGCCGCACACTAGCGGGGGGGCCAGATACGCAGTATTTT.

This clone has a single count. The chain is built from TRBV6-5 and TRBJ2-2; a possible D gene is TRBD1 (8 bases). Germline V lookup: CDR1 MNHEY, CDR2 SVGAGI. V was shortened by 6 bases and J by 5 bases, with 16 bases between the two germline ends. This CDR3 region has 15 residues. The CDR3 sequence: CASSYRGGRTGELFF. For the CDR3, the DNA is TGTGCCAGCAGCTACAGGGGGGGGAGGACCGGGGAGCTGTTTTTT.

The CDR3 DNA is TGTGCCACTGACAGTCTGTTAAACTATGGCTACACCTTC. As protein: CATDSLLNYGYTF. The V and J genes are TRBV19 and TRBJ1-2, with D tentatively TRBD1 (5 bases). Trimming shortened V by 10 bases and J by 2 bases, and 14 bases separated the two germline ends. Germline assignment: CDR1 LNHDA and CDR2 SQIVND (reference sequence). The CDR3 runs to 13 residues.

The chain employs TRBV28 and TRBJ1-2; 10 bases are shared with TRBD1. V dropped 5 bases and J dropped 5; count of bases not matched to a gene: 5. Germline V gives CDR1 MDHEN, CDR2 SYDVKM. This CDR3 comprises 14 residues. The CDR3 region is CASSARQGAYGYTF. As DNA, the CDR3 is TGTGCCAGCAGTGCCCGACAGGGGGCGTATGGCTACACCTTC.

The rearrangement uses TRBV5-1 and TRBJ2-7, with D uncertain. The length of the CDR3 is 11 residues. V lost 3 bases and J 0 bases, leaving 1 base between the germline ends. Germline V CDR1 and CDR2: SGHRS, YFSETQ. This chain's CDR3 is CASSYSYEQYF. CDR3 in DNA: TGCGCCAGCAGCTACTCCTACGAGCAGTACTTC.

The count of this clone is one. The chain recombines TRBV1 with TRBJ2-5; the table's TRBD2 call for D was not verified on the DNA. TRBV1 is assigned pseudogene status. The CDR3 length is 16 residues. The CDR3 here is CTSSQVQRGGGETQYF. The DNA of the CDR3 is TGCACCAGCAGCCAGGTCCAGCGGGGGGGAGGAGAGACCCAGTACTTC.

The chain employs TRBV28 and TRBJ1-1; 7 nucleotides match TRBD1. With V trimmed by 6 bases and J by 1 base, 11 bases remained unmatched. Germline V lookup: CDR1 MDHEN, CDR2 SYDVKM. The CDR3 runs 16 residues. The CDR3 DNA sequence: TGTGCCAGCAGCTATATCCGGACAGGCACGAACACTGAAGCTTTCTTT. It is translated as CASSYIRTGTNTEAFF. The full variable domain, with the rest looked up from reference TRBV28 and TRBJ1-1, is DVKVTQSSRYLVKRTGEKVFLECVQDMDHENMFWYRQDPGLGLRLIYFSYDVKMKEKGDIPEGYSVSREKKERFSLILESASTNQTSMYLCASSYIRTGTNTEAFFGQGTRLTVV.

The chain joins TRBV6-5 to TRBJ1-5; maybe TRBD1 (5 bases). Germline loops: CDR1 MNHEY, CDR2 SVGAGI. The CDR3 totals 15 residues. Trimming removed 6 bases from V and 5 bases from J, with 17 bases in between. CDR3: CASSRETGPYQPQHF. CDR3 bases: TGTGCCAGCAGCAGAGAAACAGGTCCTTATCAGCCCCAGCATTTT.

This sequence joins TRBV4-1 and TRBJ2-7, with 9 positions matching TRBD2. From germline, CDR1 is MGHRA and CDR2 YSYEKL. Trimming at V came to 2 bases and at J to 0 bases, leaving 5 bases not matched to a gene. The CDR3 runs to 16 residues. CDR3 sequence: CASSQRRSGGSYEQYF. CDR3 sequence (DNA): TGCGCCAGCAGCCAACGCCGTAGCGGGGGCTCCTACGAGCAGTACTTC.

The genes are TRBV10-3 and TRBJ2-1, with D unresolved. The length of the CDR3 is 12 residues. Trimming pared 0 bases from V and 10 bases from J, leaving 7 bases between. Germline CDR1 is ENHRY and CDR2 is SYGVKD. CDR3 region: CAISESTREQFF. The CDR3 bases are TGTGCCATCAGTGAGTCAACCCGCGAGCAGTTCTTC.

The chain couples TRBV5-1 to TRBJ2-7; D remains unclear. CDR3 length: 16 residues. The V end was cut by 0 bases, the J end by 4 bases, with 17 bases between. CDR1 is SGHRS, CDR2 YFSETQ, per germline. The CDR3 region is CASSLAPILDRYEQYF. The CDR3 DNA follows: TGCGCCAGCAGCTTGGCCCCCATCCTAGACCGTTACGAGCAGTACTTC.

This sequence joins TRBV6-5 and TRBJ2-3; possibly TRBD1 or TRBD2 for D (5 bases each). Germline CDR1 MNHEY, CDR2 SVGAGI. The CDR3 is made up of 15 amino acids. Trimming took 0 bases from V and 5 from J, leaving 12 bases between them. CDR3 sequence (DNA): TGTGCCAGCAGTTACTCGGGGCAGGCGGGAGATACGCAGTATTTT. Its protein is CASSYSGQAGDTQYF.

The chain joins TRBV6-1 to TRBJ1-6; no definite D call. This CDR3 has 17 residues. Per germline, CDR1 MNHNS and CDR2 SASEGT. V lost 4 bases and J 0 bases, leaving 13 bases between the germline ends. The CDR3 reads CASSAYKTSSYNSPLHF. The CDR3 DNA reads as TGTGCCAGCAGTGCTTACAAGACTAGCTCCTATAATTCACCCCTCCACTTT.

The J gene is TRBJ2-2, the V gene TRBV5-6, with D tentatively TRBD1 or TRBD2 (5 bases each). The length of the CDR3 is 16 residues. CDR1 SGHDT and CDR2 YYEEEE come from the germline V gene. V was trimmed by 1 base and J by 5 bases, leaving 15 bases between them. The CDR3 reads CASSLTGTLVTGELFF. The CDR3 DNA follows: TGTGCCAGCAGCTTGACCGGGACGCTCGTTACCGGGGAGCTGTTTTTT.

This rearrangement joins TRBV28 to TRBJ1-2; D gene ambiguous. Per the germline V gene, CDR1 is MDHEN and CDR2 is SYDVKM. CDR3 length equals 14 residues. V lost 4 bases and J lost 4, with 13 bases in between. The CDR3 protein is CASSSSTWGYGYTF. CDR3 DNA sequence: TGTGCCAGCAGTTCCTCGACTTGGGGCTATGGCTACACCTTC.

J is TRBJ1-1 and V is TRBV6-1; no clear D. Trimming removed 2 bases at V and 1 base at J, with 5 bases between. The CDR3 extends over 13 amino acids. CDR1 and CDR2 (germline): MNHNS, SASEGT. The CDR3 sequence: CASSECTNTEAFF. CDR3 nucleotides: TGTGCCAGCAGTGAATGTACGAACACTGAAGCTTTCTTT.

The V call is TRBV5-1, the J call TRBJ1-3; the D is unclear. The CDR3 loop spans 13 amino acids. Germline CDR1 and CDR2: SGHRS and YFSETQ. V was trimmed by 0 bases and J by 2 bases, leaving 3 bases between them. In DNA form, the CDR3 reads TGCGCCAGCAGCTTGGGAGCTGGAAACACCATATATTTT. Translation: CASSLGAGNTIYF.